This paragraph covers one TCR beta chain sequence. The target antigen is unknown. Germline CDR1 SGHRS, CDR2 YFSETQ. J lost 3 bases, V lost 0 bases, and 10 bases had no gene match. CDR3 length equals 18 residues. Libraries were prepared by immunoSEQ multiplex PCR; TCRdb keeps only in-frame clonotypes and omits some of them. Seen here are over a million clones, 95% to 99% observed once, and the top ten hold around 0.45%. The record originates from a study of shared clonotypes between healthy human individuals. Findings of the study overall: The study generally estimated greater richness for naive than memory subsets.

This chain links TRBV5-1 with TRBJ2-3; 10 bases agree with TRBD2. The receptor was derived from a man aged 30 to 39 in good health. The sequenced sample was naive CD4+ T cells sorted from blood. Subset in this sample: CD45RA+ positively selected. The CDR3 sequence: CASSLANLASGRTDTQYF. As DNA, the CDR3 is TGCGCCAGCAGCTTGGCCAACTTGGCTAGCGGGAGAACAGATACGCAGTATTTT.